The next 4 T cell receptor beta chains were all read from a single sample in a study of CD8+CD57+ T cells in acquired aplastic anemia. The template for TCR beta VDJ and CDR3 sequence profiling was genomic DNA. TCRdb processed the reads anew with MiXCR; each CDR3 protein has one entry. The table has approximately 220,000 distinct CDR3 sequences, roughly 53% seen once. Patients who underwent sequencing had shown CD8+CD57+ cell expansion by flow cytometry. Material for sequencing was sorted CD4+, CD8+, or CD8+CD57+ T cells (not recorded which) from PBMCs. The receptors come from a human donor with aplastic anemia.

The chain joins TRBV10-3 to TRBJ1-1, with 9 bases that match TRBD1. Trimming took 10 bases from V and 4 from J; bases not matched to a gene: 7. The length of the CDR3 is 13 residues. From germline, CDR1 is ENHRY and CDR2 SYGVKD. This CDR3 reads CATTGTGSTEAFF. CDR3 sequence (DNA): TGTGCCACCACCGGGACAGGGTCCACTGAAGCTTTCTTT.

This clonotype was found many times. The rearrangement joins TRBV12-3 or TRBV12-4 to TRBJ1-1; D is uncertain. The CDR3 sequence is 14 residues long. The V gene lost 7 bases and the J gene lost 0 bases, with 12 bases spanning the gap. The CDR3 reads CASTHRRLNTEAFF. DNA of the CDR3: TGTGCCAGCACCCATCGGCGCTTGAACACTGAAGCTTTCTTT.

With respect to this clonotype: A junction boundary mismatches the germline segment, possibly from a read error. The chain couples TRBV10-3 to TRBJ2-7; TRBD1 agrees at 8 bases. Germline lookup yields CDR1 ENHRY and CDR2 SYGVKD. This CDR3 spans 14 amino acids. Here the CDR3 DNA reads TGTGCCAGCAGTTACGGGCAGGGGGCAGGCGAGCAGTACTTC. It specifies CASSYGQGAGEQYF.

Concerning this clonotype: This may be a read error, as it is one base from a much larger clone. CDR3 region: CASSPGWVAGAYGQYF. The CDR3 region has the DNA TGTGCCAGCAGTCCCGGGTGGGTAGCGGGGGCCTACGGGCAGTACTTC. The V call is TRBV2, the J call TRBJ2-7, with TRBD2 identical over 9 bases. CDR1 and CDR2 (germline): SNHLY, FYNNEI. The CDR3 sequence is 16 residues long.